This paragraph reports one T cell receptor beta chain. Its antigen is currently unknown. The J segment lost 2 bases and the V segment lost 8 bases, leaving 11 bases of the junction unmatched. The CDR3 totals 16 residues. Per the germline V gene, CDR1 is MDHEN and CDR2 is SYDVKM. This specimen belongs to a study of T cell responses to AZD1222 COVID-19 vaccine. Study-level results: Repertoire collection took place solely once the T cell response had peaked. Elevations in Spike-specific TCR breadth and depth followed administration of two AZD1222 doses. Across spike, vaccine-associated CD4 TCRs were found, dominant at 160-218 and 743-854. White British ancestry dominated among donors, who included more females, and clonal diversity was possibly underestimated.

Profiling relied on immunoSEQ multiplex PCR, and the TCRdb table lists in-frame clones only, not all of them. Here the sample spans roughly 180,000 clones, 80% to 90% being singletons. The material was peripheral blood, obtained on day 0 of MenACWY control vaccination. The chain couples TRBV28 to TRBJ1-5; the match to TRBD1 covers 8 bases. The receptor was derived from an adult in good health. The CDR3 DNA reads as TGTGCCAGCCGAAGTTCCGGGACAGGTCGCAATCAGCCCCAGCATTTT. This codes for CASRSSGTGRNQPQHF.